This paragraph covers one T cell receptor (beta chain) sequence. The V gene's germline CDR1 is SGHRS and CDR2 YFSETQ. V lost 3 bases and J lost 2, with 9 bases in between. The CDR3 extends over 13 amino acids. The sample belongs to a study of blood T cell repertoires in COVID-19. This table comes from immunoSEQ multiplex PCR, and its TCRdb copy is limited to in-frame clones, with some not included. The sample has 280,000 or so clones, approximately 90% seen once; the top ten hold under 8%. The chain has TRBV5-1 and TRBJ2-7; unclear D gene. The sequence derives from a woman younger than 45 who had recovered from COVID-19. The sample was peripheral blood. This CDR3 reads CASSSPSPYEQYF. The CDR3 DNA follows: TGCGCCAGCAGCTCACCGAGCCCCTACGAGCAGTACTTC. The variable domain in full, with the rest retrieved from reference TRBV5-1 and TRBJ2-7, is KAGVTQTPRYLIKTRGQQVTLSCSPISGHRSVSWYQQTPGQGLQFLFEYFSETQRNKGNFPGRFSGRQFSNSRSEMNVSTLELGDSALYLCASSSPSPYEQYFGPGTRLTVT.